What follows are 20 T cell receptor beta chains derived from one specimen sequenced in a study of regulatory T cells in long-lasting Graves disease. Time point: newly diagnosed GD, antithyroid drugs for less than 3 months. PBMC-extracted RNA yielded the TCR library. Library construction for TCR beta used iRepertoire HTBI primers and Arm-PCR of CDR3 regions. TCRdb itself ran the multiplex PCR reads through MiXCR, one entry per CDR3 protein. This sample carries 550,000 to 700,000 distinct CDR3 sequences, about 16% of them seen once, and the ten largest clones take around 12%. These records were also assigned to another study, of T cells in Graves' hyperthyroidism and ophthalmopathy.

This sample comprised peripheral blood mononuclear cells (PBMCs), obtained at new diagnosis, from a patient treated with antithyroid drugs. Source of these receptors: a man younger than 35 with Graves disease.

This clonotype was seen more than once but under ten times. V gene TRBV7-3 combines with J gene TRBJ1-2; 8 bases align to TRBD1. Unmatched junction bases numbered 8, after V lost 5 bases and J lost 0 bases. Germline V CDR1 and CDR2: SGHTA, FQGTGA. This CDR3 contains 16 residues. The CDR3 loop reads CASSLRDRSPNYGYTF. CDR3 nucleotides: TGTGCCAGCAGCCTTCGGGACAGGAGTCCTAACTATGGCTACACCTTC. Based on the CDR3 plus reference TRBV7-3 and TRBJ1-2, the full variable domain is GAGVSQTPSNKVTEKGKYVELRCDPISGHTALYWYRQSLGQGPEFLIYFQGTGAADDSGLPNDRFFAVRPEGSVSTLKIQRTERGDSAVYLCASSLRDRSPNYGYTFGSGTRLTVV.

Notes on this clonotype: Since a much larger clone is just one base distant, this may be a read error. This chain joins TRBV6-2 or TRBV6-3 and TRBJ2-2; D is tentatively TRBD1 or TRBD2 (6 bases each). V was pared by 2 bases and J by 6 bases, with 13 bases between. The V gene's germline CDR1 is MNHEY and CDR2 SVGEGT. This CDR3 has 15 residues. In DNA form, the CDR3 reads TGTGCCAGCAGTTACCAACCGGGGGCCCCCGGGGAGCTGTTTTTT. Its protein is CASSYQPGAPGELFF.

The chain has TRBV12-3 or TRBV12-4 and TRBJ1-2, with 8 positions matching TRBD1. The CDR3 is 17 residues long. J lost 4 bases, V lost 4 bases, and 14 bases had no gene match. The CDR3 bases are TGTGCCAGCAGTTCCTTGGCAGGGGGCCGCGGGGGCTATGGCTACACCTTC. Residues: CASSSLAGGRGGYGYTF.

This clonotype was seen at least ten times. The chain carries TRBV11-2 and TRBJ2-2; 9 bases agree with TRBD2. The V and J ends lost 5 bases and 4 bases, in that order; junction bases with no gene match: 8. This CDR3 contains 16 residues. The V gene's germline CDR1 is SGHAT and CDR2 FQNNGV. The CDR3 nucleotides read TGTGCCAGCAGCCTTTGGACTAGCGAAACCACCGGGGAGCTGTTTTTT. Translated: CASSLWTSETTGELFF. Based on the CDR3 plus reference TRBV11-2 and TRBJ2-2, the full variable domain is EAGVAQSPRYKIIEKRQSVAFWCNPISGHATLYWYQQILGQGPKLLIQFQNNGVVDDSQLPKDRFSAERLKGVDSTLKIQPAKLEDSAVYLCASSLWTSETTGELFFGEGSRLTVL.

This clonotype appeared a few times. The chain employs TRBV6-2 or TRBV6-3 and TRBJ1-1; D is unresolved. The CDR3 is 12 residues long. V was trimmed by 8 bases and J by 7 bases, leaving 14 bases between them. Germline CDR1 and CDR2: MNHEY and SVGEGT. The CDR3 is CASAKRVVEAFF. Written as DNA, the CDR3 is TGTGCCAGCGCCAAACGGGTCGTTGAAGCTTTCTTT.

This clonotype was detected only once. A much larger clone is a single base away; this may be a read error. This sequence joins TRBV2 and TRBJ1-1; TRBD1 is a possible D gene (6 bases). The V end lost 6 bases, the J end lost 0 bases, and 11 bases lay between the germline ends. CDR3 size: 14 residues. Germline CDR1 and CDR2: SNHLY and FYNNEI. The CDR3 bases are TGTGCCAGCAGCCGGGACAACGTGAACACTGAAGCTTTCTTT. Translating gives CASSRDNVNTEAFF.

This clonotype was counted at least ten times. This chain connects TRBV5-5 to TRBJ2-5; D remains unclear. With 0 bases removed from V and 4 bases from J, the gap between germline ends came to 10 bases. The CDR3 runs 14 residues. Germline CDR1 and CDR2: SGHKS and YYEKEE (reference sequence). The CDR3 nucleotides are TGTGCCAGCAGCTTGGGGGAATGGGGAGAGACCCAGTACTTC. Translating it yields CASSLGEWGETQYF.

This clonotype was seen at least ten times. The CDR3 reads CASSLTLYGYTF. CDR3 DNA sequence: TGTGCCAGCAGTTTAACCCTCTATGGCTACACCTTC. This chain uses TRBV13 with TRBJ1-2; no firm D call. The CDR3 is 12 amino acids. The ends were cut back, 6 bases at V and 4 bases at J, with 9 bases in the middle. Germline V gene data show CDR1 as PRHDT and CDR2 as FYEKMQ (reference sequence).

V gene TRBV10-2 combines with J gene TRBJ2-7, with TRBD2 as a possible D gene (5 bases). The CDR3 sequence is 14 residues long. Trimming cost V 5 bases and J 3 bases, with 14 bases left between them. The germline CDR1 and CDR2 sequences are WSHSY and SAAADI. Here the CDR3 reads CASSPSFEFYEQYF. CDR3 DNA: TGCGCCAGCAGTCCTAGCTTCGAGTTCTACGAGCAGTACTTC.

This clonotype was detected a few times. The chain employs TRBV30 and TRBJ1-2, with a possible D match to TRBD1 (5 bases). CDR1 is GTSNPN and CDR2 is SVGIG in the germline V gene (reference sequence). The V gene lost 1 base and the J gene lost 6 bases, with 18 bases spanning the gap. This CDR3 is 15 amino acids long. CDR3 DNA: TGTGCCTGGAGTGCTGAGGGGCGATACGCCCATGGCTACACCTTC. Encoded protein: CAWSAEGRYAHGYTF.

The chain is built from TRBV5-4 and TRBJ2-1; 9 nucleotides align to TRBD2. From germline, CDR1 is SGHNT and CDR2 YYREEE (reference sequence). The CDR3 spans 17 residues. The V and J ends lost 0 bases and 4 bases, in that order; junction bases with no gene match: 8. In DNA form, the CDR3 reads TGTGCCAGCAGCTTGGGGTTAGCGGGAGCAGGGTACAATGAGCAGTTCTTC. Its protein product is CASSLGLAGAGYNEQFF.

Ten or more counts support this clonotype. The V call is TRBV28, the J call TRBJ2-7, with 9 bases lining up with TRBD2. Looked up from germline, CDR1 is MDHEN and CDR2 is SYDVKM. V shed 8 bases, J shed 4 bases, and the junction held 9 bases outside the gene matches. The CDR3 extends over 14 amino acids. CDR3 sequence: CASHLAGRPYEQYF. CDR3 nucleotide sequence: TGTGCCAGCCATCTAGCGGGAAGACCATACGAGCAGTACTTC.

This clonotype was seen many times. The chain employs TRBV7-4 and TRBJ1-1; D not certain. In germline, CDR1 is SGHVT, CDR2 SQSDAQ. Trimming stripped 5 bases from V and 6 bases from J, with 19 bases between. The CDR3 consists of 15 residues. CDR3 coding DNA: TGTGCCAGCAGCCCCCTCCGTGAGGGAAGGGCTGAAGCTTTCTTT. Translating it yields CASSPLREGRAEAFF. Supplemented by reference TRBV7-4 and TRBJ1-1, the full variable domain reads GAGVSQSPRYKVAKRGRDVALRCDSISGHVTLYWYRQTLGQGSEVLTYSQSDAQRDKSGRPSGRFSAERPERSVSTLKIQRTEQGDSAVYLCASSPLREGRAEAFFGQGTRLTVV.

This clonotype has at least ten counts. This chain uses TRBV7-2 with TRBJ2-3; unclear D gene. CDR1 and CDR2 (germline): SGHTA, FQGNSA. The CDR3 contains 12 residues. Trimming pared 4 bases from V and 8 bases from J, leaving 10 bases between. The CDR3 here is CASSSASITQYF. The CDR3 region has the DNA TGTGCCAGCAGCTCGGCCTCAATTACGCAGTATTTT. The full variable domain, its missing parts supplied by reference TRBV7-2 and TRBJ2-3, is GAGVSQSPSNKVTEKGKDVELRCDPISGHTALYWYRQSLGQGLEFLIYFQGNSAPDKSGLPSDRFSAERTGGSVSTLTIQRTQQEDSAVYLCASSSASITQYFGPGTRLTVL.

Comments on this clonotype: With a much larger clone just one base away, this may be a read error. The gene calls are TRBV30 and TRBJ1-2, with D possibly TRBD1 on 5 matching bases. The CDR3 contains 15 residues. In germline, CDR1 is GTSNPN, CDR2 SVGIG (reference sequence). The CDR3 reads CAWSAIQGSFGGCTF. For the CDR3, the DNA is TGTGCCTGGAGTGCAATCCAGGGAAGTTTTGGTGGCTGCACCTTC.

A few counts support this clonotype. The rearrangement joins TRBV5-1 to TRBJ2-5; 15 bases match TRBD2. Germline V gene sequence: CDR1 SGHRS, CDR2 YFSETQ. Trimming cost V 4 bases and J 6 bases; bases outside gene matches: 10. The CDR3 spans 17 residues. The CDR3 region is CASSGGLAGGREKTQYF. In DNA form, the CDR3 reads TGCGCCAGCAGCGGGGGACTAGCGGGAGGCCGGGAGAAGACCCAGTACTTC.

V usage is TRBV4-1 and J usage is TRBJ2-7; 13 nucleotides match TRBD2. J gave up 3 bases and V 1 base, and 3 bases lay outside the gene matches. Germline assignment: CDR1 MGHRA and CDR2 YSYEKL. CDR3 length: 16 amino acids. The CDR3 protein is CASSQGGLAGVYEQYF. The CDR3 DNA reads TGCGCCAGCAGCCAAGGTGGACTAGCGGGAGTCTACGAGCAGTACTTC.

The gene calls are TRBV9 and TRBJ2-5; D might be TRBD1 (6 bases). This CDR3 has 15 amino acids. The germline V gene encodes CDR1 SGDLS and CDR2 YYNGEE. V lost 0 bases to trimming and J lost 1 base, with 10 bases between them. CDR3 in amino acids: CASSVGGQRQETQYF. The CDR3 DNA sequence: TGTGCCAGCAGCGTAGGGGGACAACGCCAAGAGACCCAGTACTTC.

This clonotype was seen a handful of times. The CDR3 coding sequence is TGTGCTAGTGGCACCGGACTAGCGGACCCCAAGGGGGGATACGAGCAGTACTTC. Protein product: CASGTGLADPKGGYEQYF. The chain uses TRBV12-5 and TRBJ2-7, with 10 bases matching TRBD2. Germline V CDR1 and CDR2: LGHNT, FRNRAP. The ends lost 6 bases at V and 4 bases at J; junction bases unmatched: 18. CDR3 size: 18 residues.

This clonotype appeared a few times. The rearrangement joins TRBV11-2 to TRBJ2-5; no clear D gene. V lost 5 bases and J lost 5, with 12 bases in between. The germline gives CDR1 SGHAT, CDR2 FQNNGV. This CDR3 region has 13 residues. The CDR3 bases are TGTGCCAGCAGCCAAACCCGCCCCGAGACCCAGTACTTC. It codes for CASSQTRPETQYF.